Shown below are 27 T cell receptor beta chains from a single sample sequenced in a study of T cell responses to AZD1222 COVID-19 vaccine. Assay: immunoSEQ multiplex PCR; the TCRdb copy retains only in-frame clones and omits some. The sample holds 95,000 to 150,000 clones, 88% seen once. The input for sequencing was peripheral blood, taken on day 0 of AZD1222 vaccination. The receptors shown here come from an adult in good health.

As DNA, the CDR3 is TGTGCCAGCAGTGAAGTCAGAGGGGGTTACAATGAGCAGTTCTTC. This codes for CASSEVRGGYNEQFF. This chain joins TRBV6-4 and TRBJ2-1; tentatively, D is TRBD1 (6 bases). Trimming removed 3 bases at V and 4 bases at J, with 13 bases between. Germline V gene lookup returns CDR1 MRHNA and CDR2 SNTAGT. The CDR3 is 15 residues long.

The chain links TRBV24-1 to TRBJ1-5; no clear D gene. The CDR3 spans 14 residues. Trimming left V 5 bases short and J 3 bases short, with 10 bases between. Germline V gene lookup returns CDR1 KGHDR and CDR2 SFDVKD. CDR3 sequence (DNA): TGTGCCACCAGTGGTCTGGAAGCCAATCAGCCCCAGCATTTT. It yields the protein CATSGLEANQPQHF.

The V and J genes are TRBV10-2 and TRBJ1-3; no definite D call. V gave up 2 bases and J gave up 2 bases, with 13 bases separating them. Germline-derived CDR1 and CDR2 are WSHSY and SAAADI. The CDR3 is 16 residues long. The CDR3 DNA reads TGCGCCAGCAGTGAGCCCCAGGCCCATACTGGAAACACCATATATTTT. Translated: CASSEPQAHTGNTIYF.

This rearrangement joins TRBV2 to TRBJ2-7; D is unclear. V lost 5 bases and J lost 7, with 21 bases in between. The germline CDR1 and CDR2 sequences are SNHLY and FYNNEI. CDR3 length: 15 amino acids. The DNA of the CDR3 is TGTGCCAGCAGTCTCCCGGCAGGTGGATATGGGGAGCAGTACTTC. It translates to CASSLPAGGYGEQYF.

This chain links TRBV28 with TRBJ1-5, with D possibly TRBD1 on 6 matching bases. This CDR3 region has 13 residues. The germline V and J ends were trimmed by 4 bases and 3 bases, with 7 bases remaining between them. Germline V gives CDR1 MDHEN, CDR2 SYDVKM. DNA for the CDR3: TGTGCCAGCAGTTGGACAGACAATCAGCCCCAGCATTTT. Translating it yields CASSWTDNQPQHF.

V usage is TRBV19 and J usage is TRBJ1-5, with D perhaps matching TRBD1 (6 bases). Germline V gene data show CDR1 as LNHDA and CDR2 as SQIVND (reference sequence). The CDR3 consists of 15 residues. V dropped 5 bases and J dropped 5 bases, with 16 bases sitting between them. In nucleotides, the CDR3 is TGTGCCAGTAGTCCCCGGACAGAGACGGATCAGCCCCAGCATTTT. Translating gives CASSPRTETDQPQHF. Full variable domain (missing parts from reference TRBV19 and TRBJ1-5): DGGITQSPKYLFRKEGQNVTLSCEQNLNHDAMYWYRQDPGQGLRLIYYSQIVNDFQKGDIAEGYSVSREKKESFPLTVTSAQKNPTAFYLCASSPRTETDQPQHFGDGTRLSIL.

The genes are TRBV6-5 and TRBJ1-2; no clear D. The CDR3 sequence is 15 residues long. The germline CDR1 and CDR2 sequences are MNHEY and SVGAGI. Between the trimmed V and J ends, which lost 2 bases and 4 bases, there was a span of 14 bases. CDR3 residues: CASSYKGGFPYGYTF. In DNA form, the CDR3 reads TGTGCCAGCAGTTACAAAGGAGGGTTTCCCTATGGCTACACCTTC.

The CDR3 reads CASSWDRERTGELFF. The CDR3 region has the DNA TGTGCCAGCAGCTGGGACAGGGAGAGGACCGGGGAGCTGTTTTTT. This rearrangement joins TRBV7-8 to TRBJ2-2, with 9 bases fitting TRBD1. The CDR3 contains 15 residues. J gave up 5 bases and V 4 bases, and 5 bases lay outside the gene matches. The germline gives CDR1 SGHVS, CDR2 FQNEAQ.

This clone has only one observation. The V call is TRBV5-4, the J call TRBJ2-3, with 9 positions matching TRBD1. The germline CDR1 and CDR2 sequences are SGHNT and YYREEE (reference sequence). The CDR3 totals 15 residues. The V gene end was trimmed by 5 bases and the J gene end by 6 bases; junction bases not matched to a gene: 10. The chain's CDR3 is CASRKDRGSQDTQYF. The CDR3 nucleotides are TGTGCCAGCAGAAAGGACAGGGGCTCTCAGGATACGCAGTATTTT.

The chain uses TRBV11-3 and TRBJ1-6; possible D gene TRBD1, 5 bases. V lost 2 bases, J lost 0 bases, and 11 bases lay in between. Germline V lookup: CDR1 SGHNT, CDR2 YENEEA. CDR3 length: 17 amino acids. CDR3 loop: CASSLTGRSSYNSPLHF. In DNA, the CDR3 is TGTGCCAGCAGCTTAACAGGCAGGAGCTCCTATAATTCACCCCTCCACTTT.

This chain links TRBV14 with TRBJ2-7; 7 bases line up with TRBD1. This CDR3 is 15 amino acids long. Germline trimming cut 4 bases from V and 7 bases from J; bases unmatched to any gene: 13. CDR1 is SGHDN, CDR2 FVKESK, per germline. CDR3 in DNA: TGTGCCAGCAGCCCCTGGGGCAGGGGGATCGGTGAGCAGTACTTC. It translates to CASSPWGRGIGEQYF.

J is TRBJ2-7 and V is TRBV18; TRBD1 might be the D (8 bases). Trimming removed 4 bases at V and 3 bases at J, with 16 bases between. Germline-derived CDR1 and CDR2 are KGHSH and LQKENI. This CDR3 region has 15 residues. As DNA, the CDR3 is TGTGCCAGCTCACGGGGGGGAGACAGGGGCTACGAGCAGTACTTC. The encoded protein is CASSRGGDRGYEQYF.

This chain connects TRBV19 to TRBJ1-6; 9 nucleotides agree with TRBD1. From germline, CDR1 is LNHDA and CDR2 SQIVND (reference sequence). The junction had 6 bases not matched to a gene; V was cut back by 6 bases and J by 0 bases. This CDR3 is 17 amino acids long. This CDR3 reads CASRPGQGSSYNSPLHF. CDR3 sequence (DNA): TGTGCCAGTAGACCCGGACAGGGGAGCTCCTATAATTCACCCCTCCACTTT.

V gene TRBV7-9 combines with J gene TRBJ1-3; D gene ambiguous. Germline assignment: CDR1 SEHNR and CDR2 FQNEAQ (reference sequence). Trimming cost V 4 bases and J 2 bases, with 12 bases left between them. CDR3 length: 15 amino acids. CDR3 sequence: CASSSGGQAGNTIYF. The CDR3 DNA is TGTGCCAGCAGCTCAGGAGGGCAGGCTGGAAACACCATATATTTT. The full variable domain, its missing parts supplied by reference TRBV7-9 and TRBJ1-3, is DTGVSQNPRHKITKRGQNVTFRCDPISEHNRLYWYRQTLGQGPEFLTYFQNEAQLEKSRLLSDRFSAERPKGSFSTLEIQRTEQGDSAMYLCASSSGGQAGNTIYFGEGSWLTVV.

The V and J genes are TRBV19 and TRBJ1-2; the D is unclear. The CDR3 covers 12 residues. The germline CDR1 and CDR2 sequences are LNHDA and SQIVND (reference sequence). V lost 9 bases and J 3 bases, leaving 11 bases between the germline ends. For the CDR3, the DNA is TGTGCCAGCTTTGCGGGGTACTATGGCTACACCTTC. Translating it yields CASFAGYYGYTF.

The genes are TRBV2 and TRBJ2-7; tentative D call: TRBD2 (6 bases). The CDR3 covers 12 residues. Germline CDR1 is SNHLY and CDR2 is FYNNEI. V was pared by 7 bases and J by 4 bases, with 11 bases between. CDR3 nucleotides: TGTGCCAGCATCTCCGCGGGGTACGAGCAGTACTTC. Residues: CASISAGYEQYF.

The chain links TRBV18 to TRBJ1-5; D gene unclear. CDR1 and CDR2 (germline): KGHSH, LQKENI. The CDR3 is made up of 15 amino acids. Trimming took off 0 bases at V and 2 bases at J, with 8 bases between the two ends. DNA of the CDR3: TGTGCCAGCTCACCACCCGGACCGGGCAATCAGCCCCAGCATTTT. This sequence encodes CASSPPGPGNQPQHF.

This chain links TRBV3-1 (or the pseudogene TRBV3-2) with TRBJ1-1, with D perhaps TRBD1 (5 bases). The CDR3 loop spans 14 amino acids. Germline V gene lookup returns CDR1 LGHDT and CDR2 YNNKEL (reference sequence). V shed 3 bases and J shed 5 bases, with 13 bases lying between them. The CDR3 here is CASSQGQGRTEAFF. Here the CDR3 DNA reads TGTGCCAGCAGCCAGGGGCAGGGAAGAACTGAAGCTTTCTTT.

Only one count was recorded for this clone. The chain recombines TRBV14 with TRBJ1-4; D is perhaps TRBD1 (6 bases). The CDR3 is made up of 17 amino acids. Trimming left V 5 bases short and J 1 base short, with 17 bases between. CDR1 and CDR2 from the germline V gene are SGHDN and FVKESK. The CDR3 DNA is TGTGCCAGCAGCGGCCTGGGGGGCCCCCTAACTAATGAAAAACTGTTTTTT. This encodes CASSGLGGPLTNEKLFF.

The chain carries TRBV5-8 and TRBJ2-2; D possibly corresponds to TRBD2 (6 bases). Germline CDR1 SGHTS, CDR2 YDEGEE. Trimming removed 4 bases at V and 10 bases at J, with 23 bases between. There are 16 residues in the CDR3. In nucleotides, the CDR3 is TGTGCCAGCAGCCGTAAACCCAGTAGCGGAGTGGAGGAGCTGTTTTTT. It codes for CASSRKPSSGVEELFF.

With respect to this clone: The same CDR3 can be traced to other DNA sequences in this sample. The genes are TRBV28 and TRBJ1-2; possible D gene TRBD1, 6 bases. The CDR3 length is 13 residues. V was cut by 3 bases and J by 1 base, with 6 bases left in between. Germline CDR1 reads MDHEN; CDR2 reads SYDVKM. CDR3 sequence reads: CASSLDSNYGYTF. DNA of the CDR3: TGTGCCAGCAGTTTGGACAGTAACTATGGCTACACCTTC.

About this clone itself: Mismatch with germline at one junction end may stem from a read error. The chain recombines TRBV10-3 with TRBJ1-2; D not certain. Germline CDR1 and CDR2: ENHRY and SYGVKD. The CDR3 is 13 amino acids. The CDR3 coding sequence is TGTGCCATCAGTGAGTGGCAGGCGGCCGGGGTTTTCTTC. Translating it yields CAISEWQAAGVFF.

This clone turned up a few times. The chain links TRBV19 to TRBJ1-5; D possibly corresponds to TRBD1 (5 bases). From germline, CDR1 is LNHDA and CDR2 SQIVND (reference sequence). The CDR3 has 14 residues. Between the trimmed V and J ends, which lost 2 bases and 5 bases, there was a span of 10 bases. As DNA, the CDR3 is TGTGCCAGTAGTATATCGTGGGGGGATCAGCCCCAGCATTTT. Translation: CASSISWGDQPQHF.

The gene calls are TRBV4-2 and TRBJ2-7, with D perhaps given as TRBD1 or TRBD2 (6 bases each). The CDR3 has 14 amino acids. V was pared by 1 base and J by 6 bases, with 13 bases between. Germline V lookup: CDR1 LGHNA, CDR2 YNFKEQ. The CDR3 DNA reads TGTGCCAGCAGCCAAGCAACGGGGGCACGCGAGCAGTACTTC. Protein product: CASSQATGAREQYF.

The chain joins TRBV19 to TRBJ1-2; TRBD1 might be the D (5 bases). Germline V gives CDR1 LNHDA, CDR2 SQIVND (reference sequence). V dropped 4 bases and J dropped 4 bases, with 16 bases sitting between them. This CDR3 comprises 15 residues. The CDR3 protein is CASSTGTGGFYGYTF. CDR3 sequence (DNA): TGTGCCAGTAGTACCGGGACGGGGGGTTTCTATGGCTACACCTTC.

This clone was picked up one time. The V gene is TRBV19, the J gene TRBJ2-3; 7 nucleotides align to TRBD2. This CDR3 has 16 amino acids. Germline V lookup: CDR1 LNHDA, CDR2 SQIVND (reference sequence). The V and J ends lost 4 bases and 5 bases, in that order; junction bases with no gene match: 12. CDR3 coding DNA: TGTGCCAGTAGTAGGAACGGCGCGGGAGCGGTAGATACGCAGTATTTT. Residues: CASSRNGAGAVDTQYF.

This clone appeared once. The V call is TRBV3-1 (or the pseudogene TRBV3-2), the J call TRBJ2-1; 12 positions match TRBD2. CDR1 LGHDT and CDR2 YNNKEL come from the germline V gene (reference sequence). Trimming removed 4 bases from V and 0 bases from J; junction bases left unmatched: 13. The CDR3 consists of 20 residues. Here the CDR3 DNA reads TGTGCCAGCAGCCCCCTCCAATCCCCTAGCGGGGGGGCCTCCTACAATGAGCAGTTCTTC. Translated, it gives CASSPLQSPSGGASYNEQFF.